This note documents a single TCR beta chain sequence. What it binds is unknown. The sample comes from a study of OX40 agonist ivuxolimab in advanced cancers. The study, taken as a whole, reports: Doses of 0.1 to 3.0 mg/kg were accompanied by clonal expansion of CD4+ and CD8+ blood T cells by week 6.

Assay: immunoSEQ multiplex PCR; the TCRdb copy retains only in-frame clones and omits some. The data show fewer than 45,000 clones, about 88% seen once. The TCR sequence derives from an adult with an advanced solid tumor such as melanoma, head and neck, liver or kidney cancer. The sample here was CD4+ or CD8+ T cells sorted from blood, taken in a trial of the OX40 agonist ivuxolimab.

The CDR3 DNA follows: TGTGCCAGCAGCCTAAATAACCAGCCCCAGCATTTT. It encodes CASSLNNQPQHF. The chain uses TRBV7-9 and TRBJ1-5; unclear D gene. The CDR3 has 12 residues. V lost 5 bases and J lost 7, with 9 bases in between. CDR1 and CDR2 (germline): SEHNR, FQNEAQ (reference sequence). The entire variable domain, with the rest obtained from reference TRBV7-9 and TRBJ1-5, is as follows: DTGVSQNPRHKITKRGQNVTFRCDPISEHNRLYWYRQTLGQGPEFLTYFQNEAQLEKSRLLSDRFSAERPKGSFSTLEIQRTEQGDSAMYLCASSLNNQPQHFGDGTRLSIL.